This is a list of T cell receptor beta chains from one sample in a study of T-cell reconstitution after alpha-beta-depleted transplantation in children. TCRdb recomputed calls from the PCR reads with MiXCR, one row per CDR3 protein. The data hold fewer than 700,000 distinct CDR3 sequences, with 10% to 15% observed a single time. Specimen: PBMCs, mostly from graft donor cells, collected 360 days after TCRalphabeta/CD19-depleted stem cell transplant. The receptors were gathered from a male patient under 18 who had a stem cell transplant for acute myeloid leukemia, so the T cells may come from the graft donor. Both conserved end residues are part of each CDR3. Fields, in order: D gene, J gene, V gene, clone size, CDR3 DNA, CDR3 protein. A D gene is named only where the DNA matches it firmly. The size entry is marked missing in some rows and otherwise reads once, few, many or a size class.

D gene: TRBD2; J gene: TRBJ2-5; V gene: TRBV7-2; clone size: few; CDR3 DNA: TGTGCCAGCAGCTCGGGACTAGCGGGAGGGCCGGAGACCCAGTACTTC; CDR3 protein: CASSSGLAGGPETQYF
D gene: TRBD1; J gene: TRBJ2-7; V gene: TRBV9; clone size: many; CDR3 DNA: TGTGCCAGCAGCGTAGCTGGGACAGCTTCCTACGAGCAGTACTTC; CDR3 protein: CASSVAGTASYEQYF
D gene: TRBD2; J gene: TRBJ2-7; V gene: TRBV6-1; clone size: few; CDR3 DNA: TGTGCCAGCACAAACTCGGCGGGAGGCAGAGGCGAGCAGTACTTC; CDR3 protein: CASTNSAGGRGEQYF
D gene: NA; J gene: TRBJ2-5; V gene: TRBV24-1; clone size: few; CDR3 DNA: TGTGCCACCAGTGATCCCCTGGGCGGAGGAGCCGAGACCCAGTACTTC; CDR3 protein: CATSDPLGGGAETQYF
D gene: TRBD1; J gene: TRBJ2-7; V gene: TRBV7-2; clone size: NA; CDR3 DNA: TGTGCCAGCGGGACAGTGAGCTCCTACGAGCAGTACTTC; CDR3 protein: CASGTVSSYEQYF
D gene: NA; J gene: TRBJ2-3; V gene: TRBV20-1; clone size: NA; CDR3 DNA: TGCAGTGCTCAGGGGTGGGTCTTGGATACGCAGTATTTT; CDR3 protein: CSAQGWVLDTQYF
D gene: NA; J gene: TRBJ1-5; V gene: TRBV12-3/TRBV12-4; clone size: NA; CDR3 DNA: TGTGCCAGCAGTCGGAGAACAGTTGAGGACAATCAGCCCCAGCATTTT; CDR3 protein: CASSRRTVEDNQPQHF
D gene: NA; J gene: TRBJ2-2; V gene: TRBV4-2; clone size: NA; CDR3 DNA: TGTGCCAGCAGCCAAGACAATTGGGACACCGGGGAGCTGTTTTTT; CDR3 protein: CASSQDNWDTGELFF
D gene: NA; J gene: TRBJ1-4; V gene: TRBV5-1; clone size: many; CDR3 DNA: TGCGCCAGCAGCCGGGACGGAGAAAAACTGTTTTTT; CDR3 protein: CASSRDGEKLFF
D gene: TRBD1; J gene: TRBJ2-7; V gene: TRBV7-3; clone size: few; CDR3 DNA: TGTGCCAGCAGCCGAAGGACAGGGCCATCTTCGCAGTACTTC; CDR3 protein: CASSRRTGPSSQYF
D gene: NA; J gene: TRBJ2-1; V gene: TRBV20-1; clone size: few; CDR3 DNA: TGCAGTCCATCGTTTTTCTTGCTTCGGGGTGAGCAGTTCTTC; CDR3 protein: CSPSFFLLRGEQFF
D gene: NA; J gene: TRBJ2-1; V gene: TRBV5-1; clone size: NA; CDR3 DNA: TGCGCCAGCAGGTACGGGACAAGCTCCTACAATGAGCAGTTCTTC; CDR3 protein: CASRYGTSSYNEQFF
D gene: TRBD2; J gene: TRBJ2-3; V gene: TRBV7-3; clone size: NA; CDR3 DNA: TGTGCCAGCAGCCTGGGGACTATCACAGATACGCAGTATTTT; CDR3 protein: CASSLGTITDTQYF
D gene: NA; J gene: TRBJ2-7; V gene: TRBV2; clone size: many; CDR3 DNA: TGTGCCAGCAGCTGGGGGAGTCCCGAGCAGTACTTC; CDR3 protein: CASSWGSPEQYF
D gene: TRBD1; J gene: TRBJ2-7; V gene: TRBV5-1; clone size: NA; CDR3 DNA: TGCGCCAGCAGCTCCGGGACAGGCTCGAGCTCCTACGAGCAGTACTTC; CDR3 protein: CASSSGTGSSSYEQYF